Listed below are T cell receptor beta chains from one sample, sequenced in a study of blood T cells in healthy people across ages. TCRdb reprocessed the 5' RACE reads with MiXCR, giving one entry per CDR3 protein. Of 850,000 to 1,100,000 distinct CDR3 sequences in the sample, 30% to 40% are singletons; the top ten hold 13%. The specimen was blood. The receptors come from a young man in good health. Both conserved end residues are part of each CDR3. The order of the fields is D gene, clone size, J gene, V gene, CDR3 protein, CDR3 DNA. The D gene is left open where the match is weak. Size values are once, few and many counts, or a class for expanded clones, and some rows have none.

d_call: NA; clone_size: NA; j_call: TRBJ1-4; v_call: TRBV7-9; cdr3_aa: CASPLPGPQEKLFF; cdr3_nt: TGTGCCAGCCCCCTTCCGGGGCCCCAGGAAAAACTGTTTTTT
d_call: TRBD2; clone_size: NA; j_call: TRBJ2-7; v_call: TRBV6-6; cdr3_aa: CASSYLASGHYEQYF; cdr3_nt: TGTGCCAGCAGTTACTTGGCTAGCGGGCACTACGAGCAGTACTTC
d_call: NA; clone_size: NA; j_call: TRBJ1-1; v_call: TRBV30; cdr3_aa: CAWRMNTEAFF; cdr3_nt: TGTGCCTGGAGGATGAACACTGAAGCTTTCTTT
d_call: TRBD1; clone_size: few; j_call: TRBJ1-3; v_call: TRBV2; cdr3_aa: CAIRDRAGGNTIYF; cdr3_nt: TGTGCCATCCGAGACAGGGCGGGAGGAAACACCATATATTTT
d_call: NA; clone_size: NA; j_call: TRBJ2-5; v_call: TRBV12-3/TRBV12-4; cdr3_aa: CASSLALAGASVQQYF; cdr3_nt: TGTGCCAGCAGTTTAGCGCTGGCAGGGGCTAGCGTACAGCAGTACTTC
d_call: NA; clone_size: NA; j_call: TRBJ2-3; v_call: TRBV10-3; cdr3_aa: CAISRNTDTQYF; cdr3_nt: TGTGCCATCAGCCGGAACACAGATACGCAGTATTTT
d_call: NA; clone_size: few; j_call: TRBJ1-1; v_call: TRBV12-3/TRBV12-4; cdr3_aa: CASRPEGTLNTEAFF; cdr3_nt: TGTGCCAGCAGACCCGAAGGGACTTTGAACACTGAAGCTTTCTTT
d_call: NA; clone_size: NA; j_call: TRBJ1-5; v_call: TRBV20-1; cdr3_aa: CSTNRDIALHGNQPQHF; cdr3_nt: TGCAGTACGAACCGGGACATAGCCCTCCATGGCAATCAGCCCCAGCATTTT
d_call: NA; clone_size: few; j_call: TRBJ1-2; v_call: TRBV6-2/TRBV6-3; cdr3_aa: CASSYSDGYTF; cdr3_nt: TGTGCCAGCAGTTACTCCGACGGCTACACCTTC
d_call: NA; clone_size: few; j_call: TRBJ2-3; v_call: TRBV3-1; cdr3_aa: CASSQEAGTDTQYF; cdr3_nt: TGTGCCAGCAGCCAAGAGGCAGGCACAGATACGCAGTATTTT
d_call: NA; clone_size: many; j_call: TRBJ2-4; v_call: TRBV18; cdr3_aa: CASSPQRLAKNIQYF; cdr3_nt: TGTGCCAGCTCACCCCAGAGGCTAGCCAAAAACATTCAGTACTTC
d_call: TRBD1; clone_size: NA; j_call: TRBJ1-4; v_call: TRBV2; cdr3_aa: CASGTGTGDEKLFF; cdr3_nt: TGTGCCAGCGGAACCGGGACAGGAGACGAAAAACTGTTTTTT
d_call: NA; clone_size: NA; j_call: TRBJ2-7; v_call: TRBV20-1; cdr3_aa: CSAREGTEDPYNEQYF; cdr3_nt: TGCAGTGCCCGTGAAGGGACGGAAGATCCCTACAATGAGCAGTACTTC
d_call: NA; clone_size: NA; j_call: TRBJ2-1; v_call: TRBV4-3; cdr3_aa: CASSQEKGSRYNEQFF; cdr3_nt: TGCGCCAGCAGCCAAGAAAAAGGATCCAGATACAATGAGCAGTTCTTC
d_call: TRBD1; clone_size: once; j_call: TRBJ1-1; v_call: TRBV19; cdr3_aa: CASTLSTGANTEAFF; cdr3_nt: TGTGCCAGCACTTTATCGACAGGGGCCAACACTGAAGCTTTCTTT
d_call: TRBD1; clone_size: few; j_call: TRBJ2-3; v_call: TRBV3-1; cdr3_aa: CASSQAGQATDTQYF; cdr3_nt: TGTGCCAGCAGCCAAGCAGGACAGGCGACAGATACGCAGTATTTT
d_call: NA; clone_size: many; j_call: TRBJ2-4; v_call: TRBV5-1; cdr3_aa: CASSLGGAKNIQYF; cdr3_nt: TGTGCCAGCAGTTTAGGGGGGGCCAAAAACATTCAGTACTTC
d_call: NA; clone_size: NA; j_call: TRBJ2-2; v_call: TRBV30; cdr3_aa: CAWRKAGVNTGELFF; cdr3_nt: TGTGCCTGGAGAAAGGCAGGGGTGAACACCGGGGAGCTGTTTTTT
d_call: NA; clone_size: many; j_call: TRBJ1-2; v_call: TRBV20-1; cdr3_aa: CSAKETTNYGYTF; cdr3_nt: TGCAGTGCCAAGGAGACCACTAACTATGGCTACACCTTC
d_call: TRBD1; clone_size: few; j_call: TRBJ2-3; v_call: TRBV2; cdr3_aa: CASSGDRPPSTDTQYF; cdr3_nt: TGTGCCAGCAGCGGGGACAGACCTCCTAGCACAGATACGCAGTATTTT
d_call: NA; clone_size: NA; j_call: TRBJ1-4; v_call: TRBV20-1; cdr3_aa: CSGIRSTNEKLFF; cdr3_nt: TGCAGTGGTATACGGTCAACTAATGAAAAACTGTTTTTT
d_call: NA; clone_size: NA; j_call: TRBJ1-1; v_call: TRBV6-5; cdr3_aa: CASSYRGTWDTEAFF; cdr3_nt: TGTGCCAGCAGTTACAGGGGTACGTGGGACACTGAAGCTTTCTTT
d_call: NA; clone_size: NA; j_call: TRBJ2-5; v_call: TRBV13; cdr3_aa: CASSFSGRQYQETQYF; cdr3_nt: TGTGCCAGCAGCTTTTCTGGTCGACAGTACCAAGAGACCCAGTACTTC
d_call: TRBD1; clone_size: NA; j_call: TRBJ2-7; v_call: TRBV24-1; cdr3_aa: CATSEGQGLPYNEQYF; cdr3_nt: TGTGCCACCAGTGAGGGACAGGGCCTTCCATACAATGAGCAGTACTTC
d_call: TRBD1; clone_size: NA; j_call: TRBJ1-6; v_call: TRBV4-2; cdr3_aa: CASSQMGVGTVSSYNSPLHF; cdr3_nt: TGTGCCAGCAGCCAGATGGGGGTAGGGACAGTGAGCTCCTATAATTCACCCCTCCACTTT
d_call: NA; clone_size: few; j_call: TRBJ2-1; v_call: TRBV6-5; cdr3_aa: CASSYWGTSSYNEQFF; cdr3_nt: TGTGCCAGCAGTTACTGGGGAACGAGCTCCTACAATGAGCAGTTCTTC
d_call: NA; clone_size: many; j_call: TRBJ1-1; v_call: TRBV5-1; cdr3_aa: CASSLGGNTEAFF; cdr3_nt: TGTGCCAGCAGTTTGGGGGGGAACACTGAAGCTTTCTTT
d_call: NA; clone_size: NA; j_call: TRBJ2-2; v_call: TRBV7-3; cdr3_aa: CASSAGGELTGELFF; cdr3_nt: TGTGCCAGCAGCGCCGGAGGTGAACTCACCGGGGAGCTGTTTTTT
d_call: TRBD2; clone_size: NA; j_call: TRBJ2-3; v_call: TRBV7-9; cdr3_aa: CASYLAGGTDTQYF; cdr3_nt: TGTGCCAGCTATCTAGCGGGGGGCACAGATACGCAGTATTTT
d_call: NA; clone_size: few; j_call: TRBJ1-5; v_call: TRBV20-1; cdr3_aa: CSASRGQNQPQHF; cdr3_nt: TGCAGTGCTTCCAGGGGCCAGAATCAGCCCCAGCATTTT
d_call: NA; clone_size: few; j_call: TRBJ2-6; v_call: TRBV10-3; cdr3_aa: CAISVVQGSGANVLTF; cdr3_nt: TGTGCCATCAGTGTAGTACAGGGCTCCGGGGCCAACGTCCTGACTTTC
d_call: NA; clone_size: NA; j_call: TRBJ2-5; v_call: TRBV5-1; cdr3_aa: CASSLQLETQYF; cdr3_nt: TGCGCCAGCAGCTTGCAGTTAGAGACCCAGTACTTC
d_call: TRBD1; clone_size: NA; j_call: TRBJ2-5; v_call: TRBV7-8; cdr3_aa: CASSTQTGGTYNEQYF; cdr3_nt: TGTGCCAGCAGCACCCAGACAGGGGGTACCTACAATGAGCAGTACTTC
d_call: TRBD1; clone_size: NA; j_call: TRBJ1-5; v_call: TRBV20-1; cdr3_aa: CSAKAGTGGIQPQHF; cdr3_nt: TGCAGTGCCAAGGCCGGGACAGGGGGTATTCAGCCCCAGCATTTT
d_call: NA; clone_size: NA; j_call: TRBJ2-7; v_call: TRBV14; cdr3_aa: CASSQRTIYNEQYF; cdr3_nt: TGTGCCAGCAGCCAACGGACGATCTACAATGAGCAGTACTTC
d_call: NA; clone_size: NA; j_call: TRBJ2-5; v_call: TRBV9; cdr3_aa: CASSRFGGNEQYF; cdr3_nt: TGTGCCAGCAGCAGGTTTGGGGGGAATGAGCAGTACTTC
d_call: TRBD2; clone_size: many; j_call: TRBJ2-3; v_call: TRBV25-1; cdr3_aa: CASSAAGTSVPDTQYF; cdr3_nt: TGTGCCAGCAGTGCGGCTGGGACTAGCGTCCCAGATACGCAGTATTTT
d_call: TRBD2; clone_size: many; j_call: TRBJ2-3; v_call: TRBV5-1; cdr3_aa: CASSFSGGRTDTQYF; cdr3_nt: TGCGCCAGCAGCTTTAGCGGGGGGCGCACAGATACGCAGTATTTT
d_call: NA; clone_size: few; j_call: TRBJ1-1; v_call: TRBV20-1; cdr3_aa: CSAASRERTEAFF; cdr3_nt: TGCAGTGCCGCCAGCAGGGAAAGGACTGAAGCTTTCTTT
d_call: NA; clone_size: NA; j_call: TRBJ2-7; v_call: TRBV13; cdr3_aa: CASSPSPSDTYEQYF; cdr3_nt: TGTGCCAGCAGCCCTAGTCCGTCGGATACCTACGAGCAGTACTTC
d_call: NA; clone_size: NA; j_call: TRBJ2-5; v_call: TRBV7-9; cdr3_aa: CASSPPVRLSQETQYF; cdr3_nt: TGTGCCAGCAGTCCCCCGGTCCGACTCTCCCAAGAGACCCAGTACTTC
d_call: NA; clone_size: NA; j_call: TRBJ1-2; v_call: TRBV4-2; cdr3_aa: CASSQDVRGGGGYTF; cdr3_nt: TGTGCCAGCAGCCAAGACGTCAGGGGCGGGGGTGGCTACACCTTC